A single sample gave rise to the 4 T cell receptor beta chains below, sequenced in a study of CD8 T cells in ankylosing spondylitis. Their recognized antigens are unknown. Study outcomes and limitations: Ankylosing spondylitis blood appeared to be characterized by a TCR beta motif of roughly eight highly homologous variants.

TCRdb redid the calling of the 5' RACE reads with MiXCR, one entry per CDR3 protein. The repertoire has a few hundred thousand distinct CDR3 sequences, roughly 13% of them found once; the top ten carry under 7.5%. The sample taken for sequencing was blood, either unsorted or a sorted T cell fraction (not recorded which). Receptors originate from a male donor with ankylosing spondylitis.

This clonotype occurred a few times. The CDR3 region has the DNA TGTGCCAGCAGCTTATCGTCCGGGACAGGAGAACGAAGACTGTTTTTT. Protein product: CASSLSSGTGERRLFF. The chain joins TRBV7-9 to TRBJ1-4; 8 bases match TRBD1. The CDR3 consists of 16 residues. The J segment lost 13 bases and the V segment lost 2 bases, leaving 15 bases of the junction unmatched. From germline, CDR1 is SEHNR and CDR2 FQNEAQ (reference sequence). The full variable domain, rest sourced from reference TRBV7-9 and TRBJ1-4, is DTGVSQNPRHKITKRGQNVTFRCDPISEHNRLYWYRQTLGQGPEFLTYFQNEAQLEKSRLLSDRFSAERPKGSFSTLEIQRTEQGDSAMYLCASSLSSGTGERRLFFGSGTQLSVL.

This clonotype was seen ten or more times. This CDR3 is CASSLGRSGNTIYF. CDR3 DNA sequence: TGTGCCAGCAGCTTAGGACGCTCTGGAAACACCATATATTTT. V is TRBV11-2 and J is TRBJ1-3; D gene unclear. Trimming left V 1 base short and J 0 bases short, with 4 bases between. The CDR3 spans 14 residues. Per the germline V gene, CDR1 is SGHAT and CDR2 is FQNNGV.

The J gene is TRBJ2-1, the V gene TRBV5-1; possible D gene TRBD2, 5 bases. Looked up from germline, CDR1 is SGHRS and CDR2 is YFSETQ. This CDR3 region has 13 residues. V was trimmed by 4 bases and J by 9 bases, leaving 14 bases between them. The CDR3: CASSANSRGEQFF. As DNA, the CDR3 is TGCGCCAGCAGCGCGAACAGCCGGGGTGAGCAGTTCTTC.

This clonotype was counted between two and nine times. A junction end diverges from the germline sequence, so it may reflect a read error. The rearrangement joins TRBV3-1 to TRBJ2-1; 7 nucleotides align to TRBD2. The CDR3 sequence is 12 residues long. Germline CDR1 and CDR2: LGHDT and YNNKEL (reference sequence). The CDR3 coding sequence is TGTGCCAGCAGCCACAGAGCGGGGCTGCCCCTCTTC. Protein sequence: CASSHRAGLPLF.